This record concerns one T cell receptor (beta chain) sequence. The V and J ends lost 2 bases and 5 bases, in that order; junction bases with no gene match: 4. Germline CDR1 and CDR2: MNHNY and SVGAGI (reference sequence). The CDR3 spans 14 residues. The sample originates from a study of blood T cell repertoires in COVID-19. Here immunoSEQ multiplex PCR was the method, and the copy in TCRdb shows in-frame clones only, minus some. The table lists around 24,000 clones, almost 90% of them singletons. This chain uses TRBV6-6 with TRBJ2-5, with 8 bases aligning to TRBD2. Sequenced: peripheral blood. This receptor was obtained from a woman aged 55-69 years with active COVID-19. For the CDR3, the DNA is TGTGCCAGCAGTTACCCGGGAGGGCGGGAGACCCAGTACTTC. Residues: CASSYPGGRETQYF.